The 7 T cell receptor beta chains reported below all come from one sample, sequenced in a study of blood T cells in healthy people across ages. Through a sample-barcoded 5' primer and a J-beta primer mix, a second PCR was run for roughly 6 to 12 cycles. TCRdb redid the calling of the 5' RACE reads with MiXCR, one entry per CDR3 protein. The sample has more than 1.4 million distinct CDR3 sequences, about 43% seen once. The sequenced material came from blood. The receptors were sampled from a woman aged 18 to 35 in good health.

This clonotype was observed a handful of times. This chain links TRBV7-9 with TRBJ2-5; D gene uncertain. Germline loops: CDR1 SEHNR, CDR2 FQNEAQ (reference sequence). V lost 1 base and J 5 bases, leaving 11 bases between the germline ends. The CDR3 has 14 residues. The chain's CDR3 is CASSLGITTETQYF. In DNA form, the CDR3 reads TGTGCCAGCAGCTTAGGGATCACGACGGAGACCCAGTACTTC.

The sample holds one count of this clonotype. The J gene is TRBJ2-5, the V gene TRBV4-1; maybe TRBD2 (6 bases). Near its end, the DNA agrees better with TRBJ2-1, so the J call may be wrong. Germline V lookup: CDR1 MGHRA, CDR2 YSYEKL. The CDR3 totals 13 residues. The CDR3 sequence: CASSQRREETQFF. The CDR3 region has the DNA TGCGCCAGCAGCCAAAGGCGGGAAGAGACCCAGTTCTTC.

The chain uses TRBV27 and TRBJ2-7; 7 bases map to TRBD2. CDR1 and CDR2 from the germline V gene are MNHEY and SMNVEV (reference sequence). The CDR3 runs 15 residues. V was pared by 3 bases and J by 2 bases, with 7 bases of the junction left unmatched. CDR3 residues: CASSFAPGGAYEQYF. The CDR3 bases are TGTGCCAGCAGTTTTGCGCCTGGGGGGGCCTACGAGCAGTACTTC.

V usage is TRBV20-1 and J usage is TRBJ2-1; TRBD1 or TRBD2 may be the D gene (5 bases each). The J call may be faulty, since TRBJ2-7 better matches the DNA end. CDR3 size: 15 residues. CDR1 and CDR2 from the germline V gene are DFQATT and SNEGSKA (reference sequence). The DNA of the CDR3 is TGCAGTGCTAGAGACCCAGGGAGCTCCTACAATGAGCAGTACTTC. Its translation: CSARDPGSSYNEQYF.

With respect to this clonotype: One base away lies a much larger clone, so this may be a sequencing read error. The genes are TRBV11-3 and TRBJ2-5, with a weak D call TRBD2 (6 bases). From germline, CDR1 is SGHNT and CDR2 YENEEA. The CDR3 consists of 12 residues. V was shortened by 5 bases and J by 11 bases, with 15 bases between the two germline ends. CDR3 sequence (DNA): TGTGCCAGCAGCGGTTCTAGCGATGAGCAGTACTTC. Translating it yields CASSGSSDEQYF.

This chain uses TRBV6-2 or TRBV6-3 with TRBJ2-5; D gene unclear. Between the trimmed V and J ends, which lost 4 bases and 5 bases, there was a span of 17 bases. The CDR3 runs 15 residues. Per the germline V gene, CDR1 is MNHEY and CDR2 is SVGEGT. Written as DNA, the CDR3 is TGTGCCAGCAGTTTACTCAAAGCAGTTGGGGAGACCCAGTACTTC. This translates into CASSLLKAVGETQYF.

The rearrangement uses TRBV20-1 and TRBJ1-4; the match to TRBD1 covers 10 bases. This CDR3 is 15 amino acids long. With 6 bases clipped from V and 7 bases from J, the junction kept 11 bases outside the gene matches. Germline loops: CDR1 DFQATT, CDR2 SNEGSKA (reference sequence). CDR3 coding DNA: TGCAGTGCCCGGGGGTCCGGGACAGGGGTTGAAAAACTGTTTTTT. Encoded protein: CSARGSGTGVEKLFF.